The sequence of this T cell receptor (beta chain) was determined in a study of Ad26.COV2.S vaccination and SARS-CoV-2 variants. In this sample, this clone turned up once. Other DNA sequences from this sample encode an identical CDR3 as well. Here immunoSEQ multiplex PCR was the method, and the copy in TCRdb shows in-frame clones only, minus some. This table holds roughly 400,000 clones, 89% found once. Treatment defined: 15 to 20 received Ad26.COV2.S at low or high dose, single or two shots; roughly 5 received placebo; per-sample allocation not given. Specimen acquisition occurred on day 63 following the initial vaccine or placebo injection. The CDR3 has 15 amino acids. Germline V CDR1 and CDR2: SGHDN, FVKESK. Trimming stripped 1 base from V and 0 bases from J, with 7 bases between.

The V call is TRBV14, the J call TRBJ2-1; D may correspond to TRBD1 or TRBD2 (5 bases each). The TCR sequence derives from a person aged 18 to 59 who received the Ad26.COV2.S COVID-19 vaccine or a placebo. Specimen: peripheral blood, collected in a trial of Ad26.COV2.S vaccine versus placebo. The CDR3 loop is CASSQVGASYNEQFF. The CDR3 coding sequence is TGTGCCAGCAGCCAAGTCGGGGCCTCCTACAATGAGCAGTTCTTC.